This T cell receptor (beta chain) was sequenced in a study of identical twins. CDR3 length equals 16 residues. Trimming took 0 bases from V and 0 from J, leaving 11 bases between them. Germline V gene data show CDR1 as PRHDT and CDR2 as FYEKMQ (reference sequence). TCRdb reprocessed the 5' RACE reads with MiXCR, giving one entry per CDR3 protein. The sample holds 690,000 or so distinct CDR3 sequences; 5.5% to 6.5% are singletons and the top ten take around 1.9%. V and J are TRBV13 and TRBJ1-1, with D perhaps TRBD1 (5 bases). This TCR was sampled from a man between 18 and 35 years old in good health. Material: naive T cells sorted from blood. The CDR3 reads CASSLGEAGMNTEAFF. CDR3 DNA sequence: TGTGCCAGCAGCTTAGGCGAGGCAGGGATGAACACTGAAGCTTTCTTT.